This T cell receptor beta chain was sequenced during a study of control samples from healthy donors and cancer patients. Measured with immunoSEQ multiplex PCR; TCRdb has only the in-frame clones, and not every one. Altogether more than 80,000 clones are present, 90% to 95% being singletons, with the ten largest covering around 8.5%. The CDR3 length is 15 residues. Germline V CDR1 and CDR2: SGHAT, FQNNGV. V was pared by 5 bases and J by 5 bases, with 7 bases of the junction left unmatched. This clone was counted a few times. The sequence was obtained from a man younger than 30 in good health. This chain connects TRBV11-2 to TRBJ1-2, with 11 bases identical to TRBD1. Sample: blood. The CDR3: CASSASGTGGYGYTF. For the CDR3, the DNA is TGTGCCAGCAGCGCATCGGGGACAGGGGGATATGGCTACACCTTC.